These T cell receptor beta chains were read from a single sample in a study of cytomegalovirus exposure and HLA in healthy donors. Using immunoSEQ multiplex PCR, the repertoire was profiled, and TCRdb retains in-frame clones only, with some absent. The sample includes 120,000 to 150,000 clones, 73% of them seen just once. Specimen: PBMCs. All receptors come from a woman aged 40 to 55 in good health and CMV-seronegative. Each CDR3 is given with its conserved first and last residue. D genes are given only for firm matches. Expanded clones are given a class, and other clones once, few, many or no size at all.

DNA | CDR3 | D | J | size | V
TGTGCCATCGGTAGCGGGGGGACTCAAGAGACCCAGTACTTC | CAIGSGGTQETQYF | TRBD2 | TRBJ2-5 | - | TRBV10-3
TGTGCCAGCAGCCGGGACAGGGGATTCTACGAGCAGTACTTC | CASSRDRGFYEQYF | TRBD1 | TRBJ2-7 | few | TRBV2
TGTGCCAGCAGCTTGGACTCCAACTATGGCTACACCTTC | CASSLDSNYGYTF | - | TRBJ1-2 | - | TRBV5-6
TGTGCCAGCAGCGCTGGACAGGGACTCTCTGGGGCCAACGTCCTGACTTTC | CASSAGQGLSGANVLTF | TRBD1 | TRBJ2-6 | - | TRBV9
TGTGCCAGCAGCCAAGAGGGGGGGAGGAGTTCGAACACCGGGGAGCTGTTTTTT | CASSQEGGRSSNTGELFF | TRBD2 | TRBJ2-2 | - | TRBV4-2
TGCGCCAGCAGCCAGCAGGGACTAGCGGGGGGTACCGGGGAGCTGTTTTTT | CASSQQGLAGGTGELFF | TRBD2 | TRBJ2-2 | few | TRBV4-1
TGTGCCAGTAGTCACACCCGACAGGGTCGGGACACTGAAGCTTTCTTT | CASSHTRQGRDTEAFF | TRBD1 | TRBJ1-1 | - | TRBV19
TGTGCCAGCAGCTACGAGACAGGGGGAAGCACAGATACGCAGTATTTT | CASSYETGGSTDTQYF | TRBD1 | TRBJ2-3 | few | TRBV11-2
TGTGCCAGCAGGGATAGTGACAGGGGCACTGAAGCTTTCTTT | CASRDSDRGTEAFF | TRBD1 | TRBJ1-1 | - | TRBV6-4
TGTGCCAGCAGTCCCTATGATGAGCAGTTCTTC | CASSPYDEQFF | - | TRBJ2-1 | - | TRBV6-7
TGTGCCAGCAGCTCATTGACAGGGTGGATAGACTATGGCTACACCTTC | CASSSLTGWIDYGYTF | TRBD1 | TRBJ1-2 | - | TRBV5-6
TGCGCCAGCAGCCCTGGCGGGGGGGCCTACAATGAGCAGTTCTTC | CASSPGGGAYNEQFF | TRBD2 | TRBJ2-1 | - | TRBV5-1
TGTGCCAGCAGTTTTAGCTCTCGGGGGGATACGCAGTATTTT | CASSFSSRGDTQYF | - | TRBJ2-3 | - | TRBV27
TGTGCCAGCAGTCAGTTCGGCAGGGGGCAGGATCAGCCCCAGCATTTT | CASSQFGRGQDQPQHF | TRBD1 | TRBJ1-5 | - | TRBV27
TGTGCCAGCAGCTCGGGACAGGGAGAAAACACTGAAGCTTTCTTT | CASSSGQGENTEAFF | TRBD1 | TRBJ1-1 | - | TRBV11-3
TGTGCCAGCAGCCGACCGGGACTAGCGGCCGGGAATGAGCAGTTCTTC | CASSRPGLAAGNEQFF | TRBD2 | TRBJ2-1 | once | TRBV7-9
TGTGCCAGCAGCCGAGACAGGGTAGGGACTGAAGCTTTCTTT | CASSRDRVGTEAFF | TRBD1 | TRBJ1-1 | few | TRBV11-1
TGCGCCAGCAGCTTAGCGGGTCACGGGGAGACCCAGTACTTC | CASSLAGHGETQYF | - | TRBJ2-5 | once | TRBV5-1
TGTGCCAGCAGCTTAACTAACACTGAAGCTTTCTTT | CASSLTNTEAFF | - | TRBJ1-1 | few | TRBV5-6
TGTGCCAGCTCACCATTGGGCATTCCGAACACCGGGGAGCTGTTTTTT | CASSPLGIPNTGELFF | - | TRBJ2-2 | - | TRBV18
TGTGCCAGCATCGGACAGGGGGGTACCGGGGAGCTGTTTTTT | CASIGQGGTGELFF | TRBD1 | TRBJ2-2 | - | TRBV2
TGTGCCAGCACCCTGGGGGGGCGCATGAACACTGAAGCTTTCTTT | CASTLGGRMNTEAFF | - | TRBJ1-1 | - | TRBV6-5
TGTGCCAGCAGTTTATACTCAGGGGTGGTTCGTGAAAAACTGTTTTTT | CASSLYSGVVREKLFF | - | TRBJ1-4 | - | TRBV27
TGTGCCAGCAGTTTATACCTAGCGGGGGAGTTCAAAAACATTCAGTACTTC | CASSLYLAGEFKNIQYF | TRBD2 | TRBJ2-4 | - | TRBV28
TGTGCCAGCAGCTCCGCCGGGGGGGGCCAAGAGACCCAGTACTTC | CASSSAGGGQETQYF | TRBD2 | TRBJ2-5 | - | TRBV27
TGTGCCAGCAGTAAATCAGCGGGGAACTACGAGCAGTACTTC | CASSKSAGNYEQYF | TRBD2 | TRBJ2-7 | - | TRBV6-6
TGTGCCAGCAGCCTCGGGGGAATTGATGCGTTTAAACACTTT | CASSLGGIDAFKHF | - | TRBJ1-6 | many | TRBV7-6
TGTGCCAGCAGCTTAGGACAGCGGGGTGGAAGAGCTTTCTTT | CASSLGQRGGRAFF | - | TRBJ1-1 | - | TRBV7-9
TGCGCCAGCAGTCCGGGACAGTCATCGAACACCGGGGAGCTGTTTTTT | CASSPGQSSNTGELFF | TRBD1 | TRBJ2-2 | - | TRBV4-3
TGTGCCAGCAGAGGACGGGAGCCCTGGTGGGGCTACACCTTC | CASRGREPWWGYTF | - | TRBJ1-2 | - | TRBV28
TGTGCCAGCAGTTTTGTAGGACAGAACGCGAACACCGGGGAGCTGTTTTTT | CASSFVGQNANTGELFF | - | TRBJ2-2 | - | TRBV27
TGTGCCAGCAGCTTAGTATCGGGGTACGAGCAGTACTTC | CASSLVSGYEQYF | - | TRBJ2-7 | - | TRBV7-6
TGTGCCAGCAGTTTATCCTTTAATTCACCCCTCCACTTT | CASSLSFNSPLHF | - | TRBJ1-6 | - | TRBV27
TGTGCCAGCAGCCTCACTAGCGGGGACCAAGAGACCCAGTACTTC | CASSLTSGDQETQYF | TRBD2 | TRBJ2-5 | - | TRBV7-3
TGTGCCAGCCTCGGGTTGGGTGGTGTGAGCAATCAGCCCCAGCATTTT | CASLGLGGVSNQPQHF | - | TRBJ1-5 | - | TRBV6-6
TGTGCCAGCAGCTTAGCCCCCTCGCTAGTTAACACTGAAGCTTTCTTT | CASSLAPSLVNTEAFF | - | TRBJ1-1 | - | TRBV7-8
TGTGCCAGCAGCTTTCGGCGGGGCACTGAAGCTTTCTTT | CASSFRRGTEAFF | - | TRBJ1-1 | - | TRBV7-3
TGTGCCAGCAGCGCCCGGGACAGGGGAGGAGAAAAACTGTTTTTT | CASSARDRGGEKLFF | TRBD1 | TRBJ1-4 | few | TRBV4-2
TGTGCCAGCAGCTCCCCCGGACAGGGACGTCCTGATGAGCAGTTCTTC | CASSSPGQGRPDEQFF | TRBD1 | TRBJ2-1 | - | TRBV7-6
TGTGCCAGCATCAAGACAGGGGATTACTACAATGAGCAGTTCTTC | CASIKTGDYYNEQFF | TRBD1 | TRBJ2-1 | - | TRBV2
TGTGCCAGCAGCGTGTTAGGGGATAGCACTGAAGCTTTCTTT | CASSVLGDSTEAFF | - | TRBJ1-1 | - | TRBV13
TGTGCCAGCAGCCAGACTGGGTACACCGGGGAGCTGTTTTTT | CASSQTGYTGELFF | - | TRBJ2-2 | - | TRBV7-2
TGTGCCAGCAGCTCACAAGGGGGTGACGCCTACGAGCAGTACTTC | CASSSQGGDAYEQYF | - | TRBJ2-7 | once | TRBV7-3
TGTGCCAGCAGCTTACAGGGAAAAATCACTGAAGCTTTCTTT | CASSLQGKITEAFF | - | TRBJ1-1 | few | TRBV7-9
TGTGCCAGTAGTCCTCTGGAGGGGTCCCACACTGAAGCTTTCTTT | CASSPLEGSHTEAFF | - | TRBJ1-1 | - | TRBV19
TGTGCCAGCAGTTCCCGACTAGCAGAGTTCTTC | CASSSRLAEFF | TRBD2 | TRBJ2-1 | - | TRBV6-5
TGTGCCATCAGTGAACAGGGAACTGTGACTGAAGCTTTCTTT | CAISEQGTVTEAFF | - | TRBJ1-1 | - | TRBV10-3
TGTGCCATCAGTGATCGGGGTAGTAGCAATCAGCCCCAGCATTTT | CAISDRGSSNQPQHF | - | TRBJ1-5 | - | TRBV10-3
TGTGCCACCAGCAGAGATTTCGGACAGATGAACACTGAAGCTTTCTTT | CATSRDFGQMNTEAFF | - | TRBJ1-1 | - | TRBV15
TGTGCCAGCTCACCACTCGACAGGCAAGAGACCCAGTACTTC | CASSPLDRQETQYF | - | TRBJ2-5 | - | TRBV18
TGTGCCAGCAGCTTAGTACGGTACACTGAAGCTTTCTTT | CASSLVRYTEAFF | - | TRBJ1-1 | - | TRBV11-2